The 25 T cell receptor beta chains reported below all come from one sample, sequenced in a study of siplizumab effects on memory and regulatory T cells (dated by TCRdb to the late 2010s). The library relied on the immunoSEQ multiplex PCR assay. TCRdb provides this immuneACCESS table in a form limited to in-frame rearrangements. Some clones are lacking; in checked studies, under half of them reflect an unresolved V gene, and why the rest are absent is not known. Present in this sample are some 52,000 clones, less than 98% of which were seen just once. The biggest ten clones account for around 0.64% of the sample. Sequenced material: naive CD4+ T cells sorted from blood. In the paper's terms, the cell subset or site label means: unstimulated naive T cells. These receptor sequences come from a human donor in good health.

The genes are TRBV30 and TRBJ1-2; TRBD1 might be the D (5 bases). The germline gives CDR1 GTSNPN, CDR2 SVGIG (reference sequence). The CDR3 totals 12 residues. Trimming removed 0 bases at V and 8 bases at J, with 10 bases between. The CDR3 loop reads CAWSVRGAGYTF. The CDR3 DNA follows: TGTGCCTGGAGTGTACGGGGCGCAGGCTACACCTTC. Complete variable domain (other parts from reference TRBV30 and TRBJ1-2): SQTIHQWPATLVQPVGSPLSLECTVEGTSNPNLYWYRQAAGRGLQLLFYSVGIGQISSEVPQNLSASRPQDRQFILSSKKLLLSDSGFYLCAWSVRGAGYTFGSGTRLTVV.

V is TRBV4-3 and J is TRBJ2-1; 9 positions match TRBD2. The ends lost 0 bases at V and 9 bases at J; junction bases unmatched: 3. This CDR3 has 14 residues. Germline CDR1 LGHNA, CDR2 YSLEER. The CDR3 sequence: CASSQDPAGGEQFF. CDR3 coding DNA: TGCGCCAGCAGCCAAGACCCAGCGGGAGGTGAGCAGTTCTTC.

The rearrangement links TRBV5-1 to TRBJ2-3, with D possibly matching TRBD2 (5 bases). The CDR3 covers 15 residues. Per germline, CDR1 SGHRS and CDR2 YFSETQ. V shed 4 bases and J shed 2 bases, with 14 bases lying between them. The DNA for the CDR3 is TGCGCCAGCAGCCCCCTCCTAGCTTCCACAGATACGCAGTATTTT. Protein product: CASSPLLASTDTQYF.

The V call is TRBV19, the J call TRBJ2-7; 11 bases are shared with TRBD2. V dropped 4 bases and J dropped 1; count of bases not matched to a gene: 9. This CDR3 contains 17 residues. Per the germline V gene, CDR1 is LNHDA and CDR2 is SQIVND (reference sequence). DNA for the CDR3: TGTGCCAGTAGTAGGGGGCTAGCGGGAGGAGCGTCCTACGAGCAGTACTTC. This gives the protein CASSRGLAGGASYEQYF.

This sequence joins TRBV5-1 and TRBJ1-1, with TRBD1 identical over 8 bases. Germline V gives CDR1 SGHRS, CDR2 YFSETQ. V dropped 4 bases and J dropped 2; count of bases not matched to a gene: 10. CDR3 length equals 16 residues. The CDR3 sequence: CASSGRRTGLNTEAFF. DNA of the CDR3: TGCGCCAGCAGCGGGCGACGGACAGGGCTTAACACTGAAGCTTTCTTT. Variable domain in full (rest from reference TRBV5-1 and TRBJ1-1): KAGVTQTPRYLIKTRGQQVTLSCSPISGHRSVSWYQQTPGQGLQFLFEYFSETQRNKGNFPGRFSGRQFSNSRSEMNVSTLELGDSALYLCASSGRRTGLNTEAFFGQGTRLTVV.

The gene calls are TRBV30 and TRBJ1-2; D is perhaps TRBD1 (6 bases). Per germline, CDR1 GTSNPN and CDR2 SVGIG (reference sequence). The V end was cut by 6 bases, the J end by 4 bases, with 12 bases between. The CDR3 totals 12 residues. The DNA for the CDR3 is TGTGCCTGTCCAGGGGCGGGCTATGGCTACACCTTC. Encoded protein: CACPGAGYGYTF. Using reference TRBV30 and TRBJ1-2 for the parts outside the CDR3, the full variable domain is SQTIHQWPATLVQPVGSPLSLECTVEGTSNPNLYWYRQAAGRGLQLLFYSVGIGQISSEVPQNLSASRPQDRQFILSSKKLLLSDSGFYLCACPGAGYGYTFGSGTRLTVV.

The chain employs TRBV10-2 and TRBJ2-1; D tentatively reads TRBD1 or TRBD2 (6 bases each). CDR3 length equals 20 residues. CDR1 is WSHSY, CDR2 SAAADI, per germline. Trimming stripped 9 bases from V and 4 bases from J, with 34 bases between. In DNA form, the CDR3 reads TGCGCCAGTAGCCCCGGGTCGGGGGCCGCTCAAGCGGGCGCATACAATGAGCAGTTCTTC. It encodes CASSPGSGAAQAGAYNEQFF.

The chain combines TRBV11-3 with TRBJ2-7, with 14 bases matching TRBD2. From germline, CDR1 is SGHNT and CDR2 YENEEA. CDR3 size: 17 residues. V was pared by 5 bases and J by 6 bases, with 12 bases of the junction left unmatched. The CDR3: CASSPFRTSGGRPEQYF. CDR3 coding DNA: TGTGCCAGCAGCCCTTTCCGGACTAGCGGGGGGCGCCCCGAGCAGTACTTC.

The CDR3 region is CASSQDDRDFREQYF. CDR3 sequence (DNA): TGTGCCAGCAGCCAAGATGACAGGGACTTTCGCGAGCAGTACTTC. V usage is TRBV14 and J usage is TRBJ2-7; a possible D gene is TRBD1 (7 bases). V lost 0 bases, J lost 6 bases, and 15 bases lay in between. The CDR3 spans 15 residues. Germline V gene sequence: CDR1 SGHDN, CDR2 FVKESK. The full variable domain, in which reference TRBV14 and TRBJ2-7 provide the parts outside the CDR3, is EAGVTQFPSHSVIEKGQTVTLRCDPISGHDNLYWYRRVMGKEIKFLLHFVKESKQDESGMPNNRFLAERTGGTYSTLKVQPAELEDSGVYFCASSQDDRDFREQYFGPGTRLTVT.

V gene TRBV6-1 combines with J gene TRBJ1-5, with a weak D call TRBD1 (6 bases). The V gene lost 5 bases and the J gene lost 2 bases, with 13 bases spanning the gap. Germline lookup yields CDR1 MNHNS and CDR2 SASEGT. The CDR3 is made up of 15 amino acids. This CDR3 is CASSRTGSGNQPQHF. The CDR3, as DNA: TGTGCCAGCAGTAGAACAGGGTCGGGCAATCAGCCCCAGCATTTT.

This sequence joins TRBV5-8 and TRBJ1-5; D perhaps matches TRBD1 (5 bases). The CDR3 is 15 residues long. V lost 3 bases to trimming and J lost 0 bases, with 10 bases between them. Germline V gene data show CDR1 as SGHTS and CDR2 as YDEGEE. The CDR3 region has the DNA TGTGCCAGCAGCTCACTGGGGGGTAGCAATCAGCCCCAGCATTTT. Residues: CASSSLGGSNQPQHF.

CDR3 bases: TGTGCCAGCAGCCGGGGACAGGAGTACTACGAGCAGTACTTC. This translates into CASSRGQEYYEQYF. The V and J genes are TRBV5-8 and TRBJ2-7; 8 bases map to TRBD1. There are 14 residues in the CDR3. After removal of 4 bases from V and 3 bases from J, the junction contained 6 bases not matched to a gene. Germline assignment: CDR1 SGHTS and CDR2 YDEGEE.

The chain employs TRBV18 and TRBJ1-1; D unclear. The CDR3 extends over 16 amino acids. CDR1 and CDR2 from the germline V gene are KGHSH and LQKENI. V gave up 3 bases and J gave up 0 bases, with 14 bases separating them. CDR3 amino acids: CASSPTLSEMNTEAFF. The DNA for the CDR3 is TGTGCCAGCTCACCCACCCTTTCTGAGATGAACACTGAAGCTTTCTTT.

The rearrangement links TRBV6-5 to TRBJ2-7, with TRBD1 matching over 8 bases. The CDR3 has 14 amino acids. Germline V CDR1 and CDR2: MNHEY, SVGAGI. J was trimmed by 1 base and V by 7 bases; bases with no gene match: 6. CDR3 nucleotide sequence: TGTGCCAGCACCCGGGACAGGTGGTCCTACGAGCAGTACTTC. Protein: CASTRDRWSYEQYF.

The rearrangement links TRBV21-1 to TRBJ2-2; the DNA was not compared with TRBD1, the D call given in the table. TRBV21-1 is a pseudogene locus. The CDR3 consists of 17 residues. The CDR3 region has the DNA TGTGCCAGCAGCTTCCGAGCCGGGACAGAGGGCACCGGGGAGCTGTTTTTT. Translating it yields CASSFRAGTEGTGELFF.

The chain has TRBV7-9 and TRBJ2-7; D is perhaps TRBD2 (6 bases). Trimming took 2 bases from V and 4 from J, leaving 9 bases between them. Germline loops: CDR1 SEHNR, CDR2 FQNEAQ (reference sequence). This CDR3 comprises 13 residues. CDR3 region: CASSLSAGYEQYF. In DNA, the CDR3 is TGTGCCAGCAGCTTATCGGCGGGATACGAGCAGTACTTC.

With regard to this clone: Sequence at one end of the junction differs from germline and may be a read error. The chain carries TRBV7-7 and TRBJ2-1; 8 positions agree with TRBD1. Germline CDR1 SSHAT, CDR2 FNYEAQ (reference sequence). The CDR3 is 15 amino acids. The CDR3 spells CASSPGGISGNEQFF. The CDR3 DNA sequence: TGTGCTAGCAGCCCAGGGGGCATTAGTGGGAATGAGCAGTTCTTC. Full variable domain (rest looked up from reference TRBV7-7 and TRBJ2-1): GAGVSQSPRYKVTKRGQDVTLRCDPISSHATLYWYQQALGQGPEFLTYFNYEAQPDKSGLPSDRFSAERPEGSISTLTIQRTEQRDSAMYRCASSPGGISGNEQFFGPGTRLTVL.

The table lists this clone with a count of one. The chain uses TRBV2 and TRBJ2-4; TRBD2 aligns across 7 bases. The trim removed 1 base at V and 9 bases at J, leaving 9 bases unmatched. Per germline, CDR1 SNHLY and CDR2 FYNNEI. This CDR3 has 15 residues. The CDR3, as DNA: TGTGCCAGCAGTGAAGAGGGGCGGGAGCGAACCATTCAGTACTTC. It translates to CASSEEGRERTIQYF.

J is TRBJ2-2 and V is TRBV18; 7 nucleotides line up with TRBD1. The J segment lost 10 bases and the V segment lost 6 bases, leaving 11 bases of the junction unmatched. CDR1 is KGHSH, CDR2 LQKENI, per germline. CDR3 length: 14 residues. CDR3 coding DNA: TGTGCCAGCTCTCTTGGACAGGAGTTCGTGGAGCTGTTTTTT. Protein: CASSLGQEFVELFF.

V is TRBV19 and J is TRBJ2-1, with D possibly called TRBD1 or TRBD2 (5 bases each). The V end was cut by 7 bases, the J end by 9 bases, with 19 bases between. This CDR3 contains 14 residues. CDR1 and CDR2 from the germline V gene are LNHDA and SQIVND (reference sequence). CDR3 sequence: CASTSVLGTSEQFF. DNA of the CDR3: TGTGCCAGTACCTCCGTTCTCGGGACGTCTGAGCAGTTCTTC.

The rearrangement uses TRBV4-2 and TRBJ2-1, with D possibly matching TRBD2 (5 bases). This CDR3 is built from 17 residues. Trimming removed 0 bases at V and 1 base at J, with 13 bases between. Germline V lookup: CDR1 LGHNA, CDR2 YNFKEQ. The CDR3 loop reads CASSQDLRVGSYNEQFF. CDR3 bases: TGTGCCAGCAGCCAAGATCTGAGGGTTGGGTCCTACAATGAGCAGTTCTTC.

V gene TRBV15 combines with J gene TRBJ2-5; TRBD1 is a possible D gene (6 bases). The CDR3 loop spans 16 amino acids. Trimming took off 4 bases at V and 0 bases at J, with 15 bases between the two ends. The germline V gene encodes CDR1 LNHNV and CDR2 YYDKDF (reference sequence). Here the CDR3 DNA reads TGTGCCACCAGCACCCTGACAGGTGGGGACCAAGAGACCCAGTACTTC. Amino acids: CATSTLTGGDQETQYF.

The chain recombines TRBV7-9 with TRBJ2-3, with unresolved D. From germline, CDR1 is SEHNR and CDR2 FQNEAQ (reference sequence). The CDR3 is 11 amino acids. The V end was cut by 10 bases, the J end by 6 bases, with 11 bases between. The CDR3 nucleotides are TGTGCCACCCGAGGTCCCGATACGCAGTATTTT. It specifies CATRGPDTQYF.

The genes are TRBV4-3 and TRBJ2-1, with 8 bases fitting TRBD1. The CDR3 covers 15 residues. V was clipped by 0 bases and J by 7 bases; unmatched bases: 5. Looked up from germline, CDR1 is LGHNA and CDR2 is YSLEER. In DNA form, the CDR3 reads TGCGCCAGCAGCCAAGAGGACAGGGTGGGGAATGAGCAGTTCTTC. Amino acid sequence: CASSQEDRVGNEQFF.

J is TRBJ2-3 and V is TRBV5-4, with 10 bases lining up with TRBD2. This CDR3 is 17 amino acids long. Per the germline V gene, CDR1 is SGHNT and CDR2 is YYREEE (reference sequence). Trimming took 3 bases from V and 0 from J; bases not matched to a gene: 7. The CDR3 sequence is CASSSNVAGGSTDTQYF. The CDR3, as DNA: TGTGCCAGCAGCTCGAATGTAGCGGGAGGCAGCACAGATACGCAGTATTTT.